The clone carrying this TCR beta chain was detected ten times or more. Antigen unknown. This entry is derived from a study of T-cell reconstitution after alpha-beta-depleted transplantation in children. The study's findings and limits: Where alpha-beta T cells came from about two months after transplant was reportedly several hundred expanded graft clones. Diversity of TCRbeta at day 60 was high in some patients, arising from surviving recipient T cells and thymic progenitors.

For TCRbeta, the library was prepared with unique molecular identifiers. TCRdb called the PCR reads again in MiXCR, with one record for every CDR3 protein. The sample yields 200,000 or so distinct CDR3 sequences, about 7% seen once. The V and J ends lost 8 bases and 5 bases respectively, with 12 bases between them. The length of the CDR3 is 12 residues. The germline V gene has CDR1 SNHLY and CDR2 FYNNEI. Here the sequenced sample was PBMCs, taken before TCRalphabeta/CD19-depleted stem cell transplant. J is TRBJ1-1 and V is TRBV2; perhaps TRBD1 as D (5 bases). The TCR was taken from a boy aged 2 to 10 with acute lymphoblastic leukemia, due to receive a stem cell transplant. CDR3 residues: CASDGAATEAFF. The CDR3 DNA sequence: TGTGCCAGCGACGGGGCGGCGACTGAAGCTTTCTTT.